This TCR beta chain is from a study of T cells in Graves' hyperthyroidism and ophthalmopathy. Findings and limits, study-wide: Most clonotypes expanded in thyroid above 0.001 were likewise present in blood.

Orbital computed tomography and thyroid ultrasound, together with serum TRAb and thyroxine and clinical symptoms, were used for diagnoses. It was RNA transcripts that yielded the amplified TCR beta CDR3 regions. A first-round RT-PCR of the TCR CDR3 used the HTBI primer set. TCRdb analysed the multiplex PCR reads with MiXCR anew, one entry per CDR3 protein. The top ten hold under 55% of the sample, which has about 460,000 distinct CDR3 sequences, around a fifth seen once. A remark on this clonotype: Its antigen is undetermined.

The receptor was derived from a woman aged 65 to 85 with Graves' ophthalmopathy. The sequencing input was blood.

The CDR3 loop is CASSQGGSGGSPLHF. The CDR3, as DNA: TGTGCCAGCAGCCAAGGGGGATCGGGTGGTTCACCCCTCCACTTT. The chain recombines TRBV3-1 with TRBJ1-6; no clear D gene. This CDR3 contains 15 residues. Per germline, CDR1 LGHDT and CDR2 YNNKEL (reference sequence). V gave up 1 base and J gave up 9 bases, with 13 bases separating them.